Sequencing of this T cell receptor (beta chain) was carried out in a study of shared clonotypes between healthy human individuals. General observations from the study: How much donors shared clonotypes was expected to be affected by sequencing depth.

Positive CCR7 selection of CD45RO-negative cells yielded the naive CD8 cells, and terminally differentiated effector memory CD45RA+ cells were excluded. Only in-frame clones appear in the TCRdb table, and some are missing; sequencing was by immunoSEQ multiplex PCR. Of around 1.9 million clones listed, around 95% were seen once; the top ten hold 1.5% to 2%. On this clone itself: Its antigen remains unknown.

The CDR3 is 13 residues long. The V end lost 0 bases, the J end lost 2 bases, and 4 bases lay between the germline ends. The germline gives CDR1 PRHDT, CDR2 FYEKMQ (reference sequence). The chain couples TRBV13 to TRBJ1-1; D ambiguous. The clonotype was recovered from a man between 18 and 35 years old in good health. Some clones in this sample may be carry-over from other donors' samples. The source material was naive CD8+ T cells from PBMCs. The DNA of the CDR3 is TGTGCCAGCAGCTTAGGTGATAACACTGAAGCTTTCTTT. Protein product: CASSLGDNTEAFF.